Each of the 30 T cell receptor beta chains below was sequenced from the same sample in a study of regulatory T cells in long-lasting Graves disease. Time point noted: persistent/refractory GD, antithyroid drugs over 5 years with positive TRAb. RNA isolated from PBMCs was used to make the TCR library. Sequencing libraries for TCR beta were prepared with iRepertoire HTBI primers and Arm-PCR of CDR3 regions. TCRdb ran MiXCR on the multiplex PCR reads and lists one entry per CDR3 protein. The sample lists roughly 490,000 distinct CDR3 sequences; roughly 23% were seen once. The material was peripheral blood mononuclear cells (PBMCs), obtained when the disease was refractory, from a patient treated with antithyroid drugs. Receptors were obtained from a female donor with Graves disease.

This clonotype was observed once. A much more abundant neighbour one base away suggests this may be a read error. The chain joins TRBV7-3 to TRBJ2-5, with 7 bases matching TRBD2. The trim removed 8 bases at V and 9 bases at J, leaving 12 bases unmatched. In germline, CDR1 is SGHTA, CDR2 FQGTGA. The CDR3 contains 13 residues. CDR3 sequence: CASGSSTGGSQYF. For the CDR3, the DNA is TGTGCCAGCGGCTCCTCGACCGGGGGGTCCCAGTACTTC.

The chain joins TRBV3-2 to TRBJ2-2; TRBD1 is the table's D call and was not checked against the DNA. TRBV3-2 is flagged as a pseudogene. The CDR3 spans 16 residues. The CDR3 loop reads CASRDDRGPNTGELFF. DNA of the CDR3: TGTGCCAGCAGAGACGACAGGGGACCGAACACCGGGGAGCTGTTTTTT.

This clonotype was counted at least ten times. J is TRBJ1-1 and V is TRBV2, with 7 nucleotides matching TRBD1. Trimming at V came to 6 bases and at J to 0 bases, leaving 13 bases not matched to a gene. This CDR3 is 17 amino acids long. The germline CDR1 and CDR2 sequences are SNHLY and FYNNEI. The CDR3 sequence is CASRTLGGGPMNTEAFF. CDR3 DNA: TGTGCCAGCAGGACCTTAGGAGGGGGCCCTATGAACACTGAAGCTTTCTTT.

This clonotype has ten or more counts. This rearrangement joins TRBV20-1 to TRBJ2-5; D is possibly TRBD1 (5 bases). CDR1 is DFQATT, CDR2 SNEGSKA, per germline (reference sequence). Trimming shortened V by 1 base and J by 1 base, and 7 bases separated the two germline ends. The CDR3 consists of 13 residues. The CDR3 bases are TGCAGTGCTAGAGGGGGCTTCCAAGAGACCCAGTACTTC. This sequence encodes CSARGGFQETQYF.

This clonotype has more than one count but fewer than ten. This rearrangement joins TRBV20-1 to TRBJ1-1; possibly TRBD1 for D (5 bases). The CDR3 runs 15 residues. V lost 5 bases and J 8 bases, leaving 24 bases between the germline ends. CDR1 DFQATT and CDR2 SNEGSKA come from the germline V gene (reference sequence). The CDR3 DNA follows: TGCAGTGCTCGCTCCTACTCGGGCGCCTCAGGGGAAGCTTTCTTT. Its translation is CSARSYSGASGEAFF.

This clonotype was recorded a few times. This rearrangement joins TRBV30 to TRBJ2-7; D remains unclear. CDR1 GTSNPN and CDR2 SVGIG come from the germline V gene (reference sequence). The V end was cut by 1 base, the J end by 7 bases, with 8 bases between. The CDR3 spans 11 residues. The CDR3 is CAWSGPTEQYF. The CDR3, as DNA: TGTGCCTGGAGTGGGCCTACGGAGCAGTACTTC.

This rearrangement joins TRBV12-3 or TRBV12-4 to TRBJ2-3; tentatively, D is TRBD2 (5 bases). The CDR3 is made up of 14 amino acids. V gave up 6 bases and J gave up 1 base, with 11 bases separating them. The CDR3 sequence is CASRRPGGTDTQYF. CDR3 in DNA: TGTGCCAGCAGGCGCCCCGGGGGCACAGATACGCAGTATTTT.

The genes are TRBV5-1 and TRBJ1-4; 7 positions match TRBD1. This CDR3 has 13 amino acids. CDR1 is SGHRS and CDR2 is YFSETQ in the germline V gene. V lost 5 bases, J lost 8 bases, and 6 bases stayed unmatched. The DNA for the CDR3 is TGCGCCAGCAGAACAGGGGAAAGGGAAAAACTGTTTTTT. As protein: CASRTGEREKLFF.

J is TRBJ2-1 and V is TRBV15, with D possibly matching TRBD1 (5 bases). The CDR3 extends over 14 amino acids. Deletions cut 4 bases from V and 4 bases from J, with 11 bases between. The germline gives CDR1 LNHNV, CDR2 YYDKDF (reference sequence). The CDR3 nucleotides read TGTGCCACCAGCAAAGACAGCTTTTACAATGAGCAGTTCTTC. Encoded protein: CATSKDSFYNEQFF.

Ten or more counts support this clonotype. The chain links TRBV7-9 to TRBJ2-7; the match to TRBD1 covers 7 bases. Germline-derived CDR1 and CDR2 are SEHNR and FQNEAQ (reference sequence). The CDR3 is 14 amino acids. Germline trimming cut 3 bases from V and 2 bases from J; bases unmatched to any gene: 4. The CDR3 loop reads CASSLDRPPYEQYF. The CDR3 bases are TGTGCCAGCAGCTTGGACAGGCCGCCCTACGAGCAGTACTTC.

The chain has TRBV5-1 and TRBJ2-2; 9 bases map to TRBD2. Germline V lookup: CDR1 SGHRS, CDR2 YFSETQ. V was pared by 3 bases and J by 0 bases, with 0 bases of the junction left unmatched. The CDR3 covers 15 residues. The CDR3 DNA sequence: TGCGCCAGCAGCTCTAGCGGGACGAACACCGGGGAGCTGTTTTTT. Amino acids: CASSSSGTNTGELFF.

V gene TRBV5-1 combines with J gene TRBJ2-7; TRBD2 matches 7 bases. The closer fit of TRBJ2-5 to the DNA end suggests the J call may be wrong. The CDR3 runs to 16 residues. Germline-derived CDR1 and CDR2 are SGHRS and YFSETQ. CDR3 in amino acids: CASSRSGTTTGETQYF. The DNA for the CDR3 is TGCGCCAGCAGCCGGTCTGGGACTACTACCGGGGAGACCCAGTACTTC.

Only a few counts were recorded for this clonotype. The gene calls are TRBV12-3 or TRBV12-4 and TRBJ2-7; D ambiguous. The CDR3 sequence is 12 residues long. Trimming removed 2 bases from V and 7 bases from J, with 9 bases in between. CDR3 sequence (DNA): TGTGCCAGCAGTTTATTTGTCACTGAGCAGTACTTC. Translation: CASSLFVTEQYF.

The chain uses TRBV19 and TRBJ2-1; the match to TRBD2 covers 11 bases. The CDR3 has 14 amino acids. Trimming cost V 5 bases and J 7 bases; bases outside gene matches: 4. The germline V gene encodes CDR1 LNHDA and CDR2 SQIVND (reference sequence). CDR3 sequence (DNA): TGTGCCAGTAGTCTAGCGGGAGGACCGAATGAGCAGTTCTTC. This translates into CASSLAGGPNEQFF.

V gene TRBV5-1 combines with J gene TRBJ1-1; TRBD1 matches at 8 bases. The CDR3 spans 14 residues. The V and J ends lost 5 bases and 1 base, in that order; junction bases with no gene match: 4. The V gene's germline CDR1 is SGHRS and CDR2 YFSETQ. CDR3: CASRRTGSNTEAFF. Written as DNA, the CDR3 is TGCGCCAGCAGAAGGACAGGGTCGAACACTGAAGCTTTCTTT.

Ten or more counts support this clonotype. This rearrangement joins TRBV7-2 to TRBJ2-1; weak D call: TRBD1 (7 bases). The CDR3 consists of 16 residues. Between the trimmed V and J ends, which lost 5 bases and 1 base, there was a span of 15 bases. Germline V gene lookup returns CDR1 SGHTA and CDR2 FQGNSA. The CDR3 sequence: CASSPGGSGSYNEQFF. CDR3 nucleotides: TGTGCCAGCAGCCCAGGGGGTAGCGGATCCTACAATGAGCAGTTCTTC.

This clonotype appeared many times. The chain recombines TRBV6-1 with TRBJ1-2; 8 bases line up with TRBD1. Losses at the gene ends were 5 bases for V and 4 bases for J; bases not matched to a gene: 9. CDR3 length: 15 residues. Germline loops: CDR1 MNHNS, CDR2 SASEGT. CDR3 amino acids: CASSRDQGAGYGYTF. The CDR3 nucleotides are TGTGCCAGCAGTCGGGATCAGGGGGCTGGCTATGGCTACACCTTC.

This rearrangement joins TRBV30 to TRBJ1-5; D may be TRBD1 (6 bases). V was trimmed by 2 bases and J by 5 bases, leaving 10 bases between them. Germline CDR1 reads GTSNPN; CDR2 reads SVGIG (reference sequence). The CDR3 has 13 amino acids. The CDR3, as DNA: TGTGCCTGGAGTAAACAGGGTTATCAGCCCCAGCATTTT. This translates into CAWSKQGYQPQHF.

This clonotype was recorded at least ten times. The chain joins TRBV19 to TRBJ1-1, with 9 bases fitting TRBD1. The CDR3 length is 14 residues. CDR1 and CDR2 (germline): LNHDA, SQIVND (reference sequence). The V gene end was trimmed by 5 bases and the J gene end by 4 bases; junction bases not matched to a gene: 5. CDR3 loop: CASSVRDRATEAFF. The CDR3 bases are TGTGCCAGTAGTGTACGGGACAGGGCCACTGAAGCTTTCTTT.

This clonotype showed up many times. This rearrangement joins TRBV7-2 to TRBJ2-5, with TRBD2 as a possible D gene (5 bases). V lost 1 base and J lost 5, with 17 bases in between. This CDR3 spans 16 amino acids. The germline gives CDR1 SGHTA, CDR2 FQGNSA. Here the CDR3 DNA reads TGTGCCAGCAGCTTAGTTTCCAGCGGCCCGGGGGAGACCCAGTACTTC. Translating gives CASSLVSSGPGETQYF.

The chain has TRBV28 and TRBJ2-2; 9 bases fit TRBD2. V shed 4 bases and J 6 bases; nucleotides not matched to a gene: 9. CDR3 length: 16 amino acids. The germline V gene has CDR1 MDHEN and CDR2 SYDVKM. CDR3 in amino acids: CASSSPGAGGPGELFF. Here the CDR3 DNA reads TGTGCCAGCAGTTCTCCGGGAGCGGGGGGACCCGGGGAGCTGTTTTTT.

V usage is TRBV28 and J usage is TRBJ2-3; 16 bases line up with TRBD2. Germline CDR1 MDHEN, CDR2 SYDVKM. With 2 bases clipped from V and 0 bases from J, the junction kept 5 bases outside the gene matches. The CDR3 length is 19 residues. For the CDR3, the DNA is TGTGCCAGCAGTTTAAGCGGGACTAGCGGGAGGGTTAGCACAGATACGCAGTATTTT. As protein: CASSLSGTSGRVSTDTQYF.

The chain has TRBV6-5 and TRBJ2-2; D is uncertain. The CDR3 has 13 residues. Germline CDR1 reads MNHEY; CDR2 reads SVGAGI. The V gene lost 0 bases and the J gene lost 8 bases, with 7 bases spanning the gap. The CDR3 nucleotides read TGTGCCAGCAGTTACTCCTGGGTAGGGGAGCTGTTTTTT. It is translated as CASSYSWVGELFF.

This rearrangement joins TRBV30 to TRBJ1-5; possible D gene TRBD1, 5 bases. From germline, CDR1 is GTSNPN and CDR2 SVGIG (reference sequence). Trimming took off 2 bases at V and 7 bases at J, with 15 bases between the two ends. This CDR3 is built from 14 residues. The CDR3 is CAWSKGRVEQPQHF. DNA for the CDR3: TGTGCCTGGAGTAAGGGCAGGGTGGAACAGCCCCAGCATTTT.

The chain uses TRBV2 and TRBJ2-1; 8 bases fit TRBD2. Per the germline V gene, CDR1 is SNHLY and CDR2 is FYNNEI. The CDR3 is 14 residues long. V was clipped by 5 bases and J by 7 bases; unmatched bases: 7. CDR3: CASSTSGSGNEQFF. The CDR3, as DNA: TGTGCCAGCAGTACTAGCGGTTCGGGTAATGAGCAGTTCTTC. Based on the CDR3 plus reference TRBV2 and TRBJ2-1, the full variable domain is EPEVTQTPSHQVTQMGQEVILRCVPISNHLYFYWYRQILGQKVEFLVSFYNNEISEKSEIFDDQFSVERPDGSNFTLKIRSTKLEDSAMYFCASSTSGSGNEQFFGPGTRLTVL.

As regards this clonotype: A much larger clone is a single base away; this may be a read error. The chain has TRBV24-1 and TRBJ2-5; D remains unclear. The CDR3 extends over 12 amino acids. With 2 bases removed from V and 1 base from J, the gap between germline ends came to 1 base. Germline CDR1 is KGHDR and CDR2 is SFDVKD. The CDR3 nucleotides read TGTGCCACCAGTGATTGCCAAGAGACCCAGTACTTC. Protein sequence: CATSDCQETQYF.

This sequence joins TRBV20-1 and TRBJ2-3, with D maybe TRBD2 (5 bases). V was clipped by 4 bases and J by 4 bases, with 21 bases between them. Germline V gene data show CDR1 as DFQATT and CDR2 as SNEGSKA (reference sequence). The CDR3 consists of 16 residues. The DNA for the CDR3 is TGCAGTGCTACCGGACGGACCGGAGGTTTAGCAGATACGCAGTATTTT. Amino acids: CSATGRTGGLADTQYF.

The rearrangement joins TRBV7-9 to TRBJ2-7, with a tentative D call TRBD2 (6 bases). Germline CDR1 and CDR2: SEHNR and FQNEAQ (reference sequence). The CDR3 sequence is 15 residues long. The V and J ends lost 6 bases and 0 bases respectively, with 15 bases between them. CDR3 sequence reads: CASSSGRERSYEQYF. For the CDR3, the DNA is TGTGCCAGCAGTTCCGGACGGGAGCGCTCCTACGAGCAGTACTTC. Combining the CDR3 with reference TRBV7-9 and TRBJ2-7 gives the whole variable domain DTGVSQNPRHKITKRGQNVTFRCDPISEHNRLYWYRQTLGQGPEFLTYFQNEAQLEKSRLLSDRFSAERPKGSFSTLEIQRTEQGDSAMYLCASSSGRERSYEQYFGPGTRLTVT.

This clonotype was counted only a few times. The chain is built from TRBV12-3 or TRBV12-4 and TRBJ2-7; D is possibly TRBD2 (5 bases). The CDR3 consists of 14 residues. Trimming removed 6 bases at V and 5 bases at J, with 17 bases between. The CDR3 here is CASSEGPTGNEQYF. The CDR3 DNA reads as TGTGCCAGCAGCGAGGGCCCCACGGGGAACGAGCAGTACTTC.

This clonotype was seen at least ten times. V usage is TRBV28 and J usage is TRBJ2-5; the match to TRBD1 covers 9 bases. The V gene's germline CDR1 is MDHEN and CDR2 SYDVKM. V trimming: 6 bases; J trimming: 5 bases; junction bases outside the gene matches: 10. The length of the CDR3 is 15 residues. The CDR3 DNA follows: TGTGCCAGCAGCGGCTGGGACAGGGCTCAGGAGACCCAGTACTTC. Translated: CASSGWDRAQETQYF.